This T cell receptor (beta chain) was captured by sequencing in a study of T cell repertoires in cytomegalovirus infection. At the level of the study: The public TCR beta signatures pointed to both CMV infection and matching HLA type.

The ends lost 5 bases at V and 6 bases at J; junction bases unmatched: 8. The CDR3 totals 15 residues. The germline V gene encodes CDR1 MGHDK and CDR2 SYGVNS. TCRdb recomputed calls from the reads with MiXCR, one row per CDR3 protein. This table holds about 130,000 distinct CDR3 sequences, 20% to 30% found once. Turning to this clonotype: Its target is not known.

This sequence joins TRBV25-1 and TRBJ1-2, with 11 nucleotides matching TRBD1. Sequencing input: PBMCs, sequenced either directly or after in vitro stimulation (not recorded which). The sequence derives from a human donor in good health (CMV status not recorded). Some clones in this sample may be carry-over from other donors' samples. The CDR3 region is CASSSPGQGDNGYTF. CDR3 nucleotide sequence: TGTGCCAGCAGTTCCCCGGGACAGGGGGATAATGGCTACACCTTC.